Included here is one TCR beta chain sequence, with context. The antigen is not known. The CDR3 end falls 3 residues outside the read, so it is completed with the germline J gene. The J segment lost 2 bases and the V segment lost 2 bases, leaving 10 bases of the junction unmatched. The CDR3 is 18 residues long. CDR1 and CDR2 from the germline V gene are SGHVS and FNYEAQ. The data were obtained in a study of T cell clonality in common variable immunodeficiency. Study results and limitations: Fewer TCRbeta clones were shared among CVID subjects than controls. TCRbeta clonality was increased in CVID versus healthy controls.

Each donor provided about 5 to 8 ml of heparinized whole blood. TCRdb keeps only in-frame clones here, not all; method: immunoSEQ multiplex PCR. Recorded here are some 53,000 clones, with no singletons, and the ten leading clones hold roughly 3.5%. The sample was peripheral blood mononuclear cells. V usage is TRBV7-6 and J usage is TRBJ2-2; 8 nucleotides match TRBD2. The receptor's source is a person aged 18 to 69 in good health. The sequenced CDR3 bases are TGTGCCAGCAGCTTAAATGGGCTAGCGGGCCTAAACACCGGGGAG. The encoded protein is CASSLNGLAGLNTGE. The whole CDR3 region reads CASSLNGLAGLNTGELFF.